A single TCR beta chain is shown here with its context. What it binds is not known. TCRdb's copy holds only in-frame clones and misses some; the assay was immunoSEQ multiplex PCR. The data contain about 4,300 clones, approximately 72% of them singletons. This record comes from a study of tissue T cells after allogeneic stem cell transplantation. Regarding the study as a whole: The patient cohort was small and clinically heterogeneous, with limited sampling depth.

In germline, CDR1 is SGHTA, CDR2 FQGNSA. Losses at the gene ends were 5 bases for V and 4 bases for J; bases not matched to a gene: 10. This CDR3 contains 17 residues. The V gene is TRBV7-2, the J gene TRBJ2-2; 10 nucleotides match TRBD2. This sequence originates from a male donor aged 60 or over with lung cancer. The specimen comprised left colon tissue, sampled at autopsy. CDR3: CASSLVGTSASTGELFF. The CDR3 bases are TGTGCCAGCAGCCTCGTAGGGACTAGCGCCTCCACCGGGGAGCTGTTTTTT.